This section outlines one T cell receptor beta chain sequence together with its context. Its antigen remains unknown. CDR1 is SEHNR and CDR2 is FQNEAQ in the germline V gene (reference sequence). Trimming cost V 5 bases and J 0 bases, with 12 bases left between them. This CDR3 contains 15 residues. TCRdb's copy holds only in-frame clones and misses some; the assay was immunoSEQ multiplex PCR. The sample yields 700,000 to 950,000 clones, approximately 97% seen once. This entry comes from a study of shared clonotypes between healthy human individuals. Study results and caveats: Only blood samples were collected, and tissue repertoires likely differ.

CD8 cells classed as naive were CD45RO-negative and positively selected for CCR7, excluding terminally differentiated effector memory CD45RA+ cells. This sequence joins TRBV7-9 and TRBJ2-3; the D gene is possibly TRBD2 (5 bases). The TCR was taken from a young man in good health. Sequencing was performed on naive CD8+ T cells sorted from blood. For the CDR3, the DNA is TGTGCCAGCAGCCCCCCCAGGACTAGCACAGATACGCAGTATTTT. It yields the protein CASSPPRTSTDTQYF. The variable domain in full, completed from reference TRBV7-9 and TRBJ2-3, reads DTGVSQNPRHKITKRGQNVTFRCDPISEHNRLYWYRQTLGQGPEFLTYFQNEAQLEKSRLLSDRFSAERPKGSFSTLEIQRTEQGDSAMYLCASSPPRTSTDTQYFGPGTRLTVL.